The entry below gives a single T cell receptor (beta chain) sequence along with its context. This CDR3 region has 12 residues. Germline V gene lookup returns CDR1 SGHNT and CDR2 YYREEE (reference sequence). V gave up 4 bases and J gave up 8 bases; unmatched junction bases: 5. Sequencing used immunoSEQ multiplex PCR; TCRdb keeps in-frame clones, though not all of them. The data contain approximately 87,000 clones, 75% to 95% of them singletons. The data were taken from a study of T cell changes during pregnancy in multiple sclerosis. The sample in question was CD4+ T cells from peripheral blood mononuclear cells, obtained in the second trimester of pregnancy. The clonotype originates from a female donor with multiple sclerosis, enrolled in a pregnancy study. V gene TRBV5-4 combines with J gene TRBJ1-2, with 7 positions matching TRBD1. DNA of the CDR3: TGTGCCAGCAGCAGGGACAGTTACGGCTACACCTTC. It encodes CASSRDSYGYTF.